Listed below are T cell receptor beta chains from one sample, sequenced in a study of T cell repertoires in ileal Crohn's disease. Produced via immunoSEQ multiplex PCR; TCRdb's table is partial and in-frame only. This sample has approximately 13,000 clones; about two thirds occur once, and the top ten carry over 8.5%. Material for sequencing was ileal tissue. These receptors were collected from an adult with Crohn's disease. Both conserved end residues are part of each CDR3. The D gene is left open where the match is weak. The size entry is marked missing in some rows and otherwise reads once, few, many or a size class.

cdr3_nt	cdr3_aa	v_call	j_call	cdr3_length	clone_size	d_call
TGCGCCAGCAGCCTCTACGGGAGAGATAATGAAAAACTGTTTTTT	CASSLYGRDNEKLFF	TRBV5-1	TRBJ1-4	15	NA	NA
TGTGCCAGCAGTTACTCATCAGATACGCAGTATTTT	CASSYSSDTQYF	TRBV6-6	TRBJ2-3	12	NA	NA
TGTGCCACCAGCAGAGGCAGGGATTCCGGGGAGCTGTTTTTT	CATSRGRDSGELFF	TRBV15	TRBJ2-2	14	medium-sized	NA
TGTGCCAGCAGCCAAGAAAGGGGACCTAACACTGAAGCTTTCTTT	CASSQERGPNTEAFF	TRBV4-2	TRBJ1-1	15	NA	NA
TGTGCCAGCAGCTCGGGACTAGCGGGGGGGCCTGGCACCGGGGAGCTGTTTTTT	CASSSGLAGGPGTGELFF	TRBV7-3	TRBJ2-2	18	medium-sized	TRBD2
TGTGCCAGCAGCCCAGGAGGACACGCCTCGTACCAAGAGACCCAGTACTTC	CASSPGGHASYQETQYF	TRBV7-8	TRBJ2-5	17	NA	NA
TGTGCCAGCAGCTTGCTGACGGGGGGCGCCCGGGAGCAGTTCTTC	CASSLLTGGAREQFF	TRBV5-4	TRBJ2-1	15	NA	NA
TGTGCCAGTAGTGCGAGCGGGGGGGCCAGGAGGTACAATGAGCAGTTCTTC	CASSASGGARRYNEQFF	TRBV19	TRBJ2-1	17	NA	TRBD2
TGTGCCAGCAGCCTACTAGCGCTCCCAGATACGCAGTATTTT	CASSLLALPDTQYF	TRBV9	TRBJ2-3	14	NA	TRBD2
TGTGCCAGCAGCCGGGGACAGCTCAGGGAGCAGTTCTTC	CASSRGQLREQFF	TRBV11-3	TRBJ2-1	13	few	TRBD1
TGTGCCAGCAGCCCAAGAGTAGGAACTAATGAAAAACTGTTTTTT	CASSPRVGTNEKLFF	TRBV7-9	TRBJ1-4	15	NA	NA
TGTGCCAGTAGTCCAGCCGGGACAGGGGACACCGGGGAGCTGTTTTTT	CASSPAGTGDTGELFF	TRBV19	TRBJ2-2	16	NA	TRBD1
TGCGCCAGCAGTAGACACTCTGATGGTGAAGCTTTCTTT	CASSRHSDGEAFF	TRBV10-1	TRBJ1-1	13	NA	NA
TGCGCCAGCAGCCCCACGACCGGGACAGGGTCGGAAAAACTGTTTTTT	CASSPTTGTGSEKLFF	TRBV5-1	TRBJ1-4	16	medium-sized	TRBD1
TGTGCCAGTAGAAGGACAGGGCGTGAGGGTGAAGCTTTCTTT	CASRRTGREGEAFF	TRBV19	TRBJ1-1	14	once	TRBD1
TGTGCAAGCTTGCGGGGGGGCGGCACCGGGGAGCTGTTTTTT	CASLRGGGTGELFF	TRBV27	TRBJ2-2	14	NA	TRBD2
TGTGCCAGCAGCCGGCCGGACAGCCAAAACACCGGGGAGCTGTTTTTT	CASSRPDSQNTGELFF	TRBV28	TRBJ2-2	16	NA	NA
TGTGCCAGCAGTCCTGCGGGTCAAAAGCAGCCCCAGCATTTT	CASSPAGQKQPQHF	TRBV27	TRBJ1-5	14	NA	NA
TGTGCCAGCAGCTTAGGAGGGACAGCGCGGACCCAGTACTTC	CASSLGGTARTQYF	TRBV7-6	TRBJ2-5	14	NA	TRBD1
TGTGCCAGCAGCGGAATGACAGCCCAAGAGACCCAGTACTTC	CASSGMTAQETQYF	TRBV5-6	TRBJ2-5	14	NA	NA
TGTGCCAGCAGCTCCTCTACAGGGCGTGGGAACACTGAAGCTTTCTTT	CASSSSTGRGNTEAFF	TRBV13	TRBJ1-1	16	NA	NA
TGCGCCAGCCGCGGAGTTACCAACTATGGCTACACCTTC	CASRGVTNYGYTF	TRBV10-1	TRBJ1-2	13	few	NA
TGTGCCATCAGTGAGACCTCAGGGGGTGATTCACCCCTCCACTTT	CAISETSGGDSPLHF	TRBV10-3	TRBJ1-6	15	medium-sized	TRBD1
TGTGCCAGCAGTGACACAGGGATACAGGAAAAACTGTTTTTT	CASSDTGIQEKLFF	TRBV6-1	TRBJ1-4	14	NA	NA
TGTGCCAGCAGCCTTTGGGGAGGGAGCACAGATACGCAGTATTTT	CASSLWGGSTDTQYF	TRBV11-2	TRBJ2-3	15	NA	TRBD2
TGTGCCAGCAGCCGTTCTAGCGATCGAACAGATACGCAGTATTTT	CASSRSSDRTDTQYF	TRBV7-2	TRBJ2-3	15	NA	NA
TGTGCCAGCAATGGGGACAGGGGGAATGGCTACACCTTC	CASNGDRGNGYTF	TRBV2	TRBJ1-2	13	few	TRBD1
TGCGCCAGCAGTGTGGGACCGGACTACGAGCAGTACTTC	CASSVGPDYEQYF	TRBV10-1	TRBJ2-7	13	NA	NA